A single T cell receptor beta chain is shown here with its context. This clone's antigen is unknown. Base qualities are not provided; no much larger clone lies one nucleotide away. Patients with autoimmune disease history or receiving systemic immunosuppression were excluded from the trial. Peripheral blood for TCR sequencing was drawn from every dose cohort at baseline, at cycle 4 day 1 and at cycle 7 day 1. The samples were taken from a phase I, first-in-human, multicenter, open-label dose-escalation trial of ivuxolimab. Adults with locally advanced or metastatic head and neck squamous cell, hepatocellular, melanoma or renal cell carcinoma were enrolled in the trial. Before TCR sequencing, CD4+ and CD8+ T cells were separately sorted from peripheral blood. This sample was included in a study of OX40 agonist ivuxolimab in advanced cancers. Looking at the study overall: Ivuxolimab was an agonistic, fully human IgG2 monoclonal antibody directed against OX40 (CD134), a costimulatory receptor. Intravenous ivuxolimab was administered to patients every 2 weeks at six dose levels: 0.01, 0.1, 0.3, 1.5, 3 and 10 mg/kg. Of the roughly 51 patients in dose escalation, some 20 had hepatocellular carcinoma, roughly 15 had melanoma, 9 had renal cell carcinoma and 9 had head and neck cancer. A male proportion of roughly 85% and a mean age of about 60 years, ranging from 23 to 79, were recorded for the dose-escalation cohort. Patients were allowed to have had prior anti-PD-1, anti-PD-L1 or anti-CTLA-4 therapy, and 30% to 40% of the dose-escalation patients had previously received checkpoint inhibitors. Partial responses were achieved by three dose-escalation patients, of whom one had hepatocellular carcinoma and two had cutaneous melanoma. Peripheral TCRbeta sequencing was intended to test whether TCR sequence diversity was altered and clonal T-cell expansion was caused by ivuxolimab. The monotherapy dose-escalation portion (N of about 49 patients) of the phase I ivuxolimab trial is reported in the paper.

To sequence the TCRbeta CDR3 region, genomic DNA was isolated from the sorted cells. The immunoSEQ Assay was used to sequence the TCRbeta CDR3 regions. TCRdb's version of the immuneACCESS table is confined to in-frame rearrangements and falls short of the full clone set. An unresolved V gene accounts for under half of the shortfall where checked; the remainder is of unknown origin. For this sample there are almost 50,000 clones; around 86% appear just once. Almost 6.5% of the sample rests with the top ten. Spanning cysteine to phenylalanine, the CDR3 consists of 14 amino acids. Only the CDR3 portion is preserved as DNA: 42 bases, with reading frame beginning at the first base. What the research found in general, with its limitations: On average, CD8+ T cells showed more expanded clones than CD4+ T cells after ivuxolimab. Which antigens the clonally expanded peripheral T cells were specific for was not determined. In partial responders in the 0.1-3.0 mg/kg groups, normalized peripheral clonal expansion was found to be among the lowest, especially among CD8+ T cells. At doses from 0.1 to 3.0 mg/kg, clonal expansion was seen in both CD4+ and CD8+ blood T cells between baseline and week 6. Low levels of normalized T-cell clonal expansion were also shown by some nonresponding patients.

The V and J segments used are TRBV21-1 and TRBJ2-7; the table's D call, TRBD2, has no DNA check behind it. TRBV21-1 is a pseudogene locus. This TCR was sampled from an adult with an advanced solid tumor such as melanoma, head and neck, liver or kidney cancer. Here the sequenced sample was CD4+ or CD8+ T cells sorted from blood, taken in a trial of the OX40 agonist ivuxolimab. The nucleotides read TGTGCCAGCAGAGGAGGGGCCCAAGAGGGCGAGCAGTACTTC. Translated, this gives CASRGGAQEGEQYF.